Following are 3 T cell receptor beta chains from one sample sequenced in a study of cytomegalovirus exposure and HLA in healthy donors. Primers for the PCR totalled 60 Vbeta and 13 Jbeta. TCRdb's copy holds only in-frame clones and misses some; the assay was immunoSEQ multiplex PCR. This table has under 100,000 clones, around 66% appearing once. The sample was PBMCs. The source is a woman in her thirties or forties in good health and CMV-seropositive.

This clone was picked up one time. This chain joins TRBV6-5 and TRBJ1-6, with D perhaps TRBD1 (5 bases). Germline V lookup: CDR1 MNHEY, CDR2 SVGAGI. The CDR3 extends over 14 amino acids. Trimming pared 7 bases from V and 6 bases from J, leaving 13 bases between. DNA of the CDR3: TGTGCCAGCACTCTACAGGCGTCTAATTCACCCCTCCACTTT. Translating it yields CASTLQASNSPLHF.

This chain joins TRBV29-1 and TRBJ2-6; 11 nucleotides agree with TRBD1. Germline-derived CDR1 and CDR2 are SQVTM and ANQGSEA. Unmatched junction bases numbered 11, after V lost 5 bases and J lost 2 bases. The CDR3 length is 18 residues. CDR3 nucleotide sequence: TGCAGCGTTACCGGGACAGGGGGATCGGAACCTGGGGCCAACGTCCTGACTTTC. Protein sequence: CSVTGTGGSEPGANVLTF.

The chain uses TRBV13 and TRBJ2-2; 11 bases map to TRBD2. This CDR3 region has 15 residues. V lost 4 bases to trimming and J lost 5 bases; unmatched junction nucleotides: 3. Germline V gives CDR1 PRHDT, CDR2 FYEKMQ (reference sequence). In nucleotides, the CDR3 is TGTGCCAGCAGCTCGGGACTAGCGGAAACCGGGGAGCTGTTTTTT. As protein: CASSSGLAETGELFF.